The clone carrying this T cell receptor beta chain was seen at least ten times. What it binds is unknown. TCRdb fed the reads into MiXCR, producing one record per CDR3 protein. The sample contains 40,000 to 55,000 distinct CDR3 sequences, 20% to 25% of which appear only once. This record belongs to a study of T cell repertoires in cytomegalovirus infection. Study information: Researchers turned to recently identified HLA-C-restricted CMV epitopes as well as well-studied HLA-B-restricted ones. From public TCR beta signatures came an indication of both CMV infection and matching HLA type. Study observations and caveats: Totalled public TCR beta family frequency picked out people who carried CMV plus the relevant HLA.

The germline V gene has CDR1 SGHVS and CDR2 FQNEAQ. The CDR3 has 14 residues. V dropped 5 bases and J dropped 7 bases, with 15 bases sitting between them. The chain uses TRBV7-8 and TRBJ2-1; tentative D call: TRBD1 (6 bases). The clonotype originates from a human donor in good health (CMV status not recorded). Some clones in this sample may be carry-over from other donors' samples. Sequenced material: CD8+ T cells from cultured PBMCs, taken from culture after CMV antigen stimulation. The CDR3 DNA sequence: TGTGCCAGCAGCGGAAGACAGGAACCAAATGAGCAGTTCTTC. Residues: CASSGRQEPNEQFF.